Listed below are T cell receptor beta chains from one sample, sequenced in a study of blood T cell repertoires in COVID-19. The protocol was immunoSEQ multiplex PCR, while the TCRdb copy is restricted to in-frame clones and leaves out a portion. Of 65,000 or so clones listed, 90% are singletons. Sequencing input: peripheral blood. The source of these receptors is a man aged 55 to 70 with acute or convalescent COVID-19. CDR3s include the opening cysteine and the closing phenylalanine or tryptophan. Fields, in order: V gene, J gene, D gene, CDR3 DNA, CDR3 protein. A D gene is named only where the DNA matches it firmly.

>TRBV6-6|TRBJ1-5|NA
TGTGCCAGCAGCGGAACAGGGACTAGCAATCAGCCCCAGCATTTT
CASSGTGTSNQPQHF
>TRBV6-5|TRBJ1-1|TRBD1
TGTGCCAGCAGTAAACAGGGGATGAACACTGAAGCTTTCTTT
CASSKQGMNTEAFF
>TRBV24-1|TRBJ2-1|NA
TGTGCCACCAGTGATTCGTACCCCACAGGCCTTTACAATGAGCAGTTCTTC
CATSDSYPTGLYNEQFF
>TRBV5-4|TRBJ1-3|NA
TGTGCCAGCAGACAGAACTTGGGAGTCGGAAACACCATATATTTT
CASRQNLGVGNTIYF
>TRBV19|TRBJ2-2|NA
TGTGCCAGTAGGCAGACAGGGAACACCGGGGAGCTGTTTTTT
CASRQTGNTGELFF
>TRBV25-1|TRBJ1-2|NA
TGTGCCAGCAGTGAATTGACATATGGGTATGGCTACACCTTC
CASSELTYGYGYTF
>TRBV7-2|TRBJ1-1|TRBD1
TGTGCCAGCAAGGGACAGGGTGGGGGGAGTACTGAAGCTTTCTTT
CASKGQGGGSTEAFF
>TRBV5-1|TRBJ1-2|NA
TGCGCCAGCAGCTTGTGGACCCGGGGAGCTAGTGGCTACACCTTC
CASSLWTRGASGYTF
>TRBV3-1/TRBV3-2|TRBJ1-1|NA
TGTGCCAGCAGCCAAGGGGCGGGGGGGCACTTGAACACTGAAGCTTTCTTT
CASSQGAGGHLNTEAFF
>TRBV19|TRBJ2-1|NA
TGTGCCAGTAGTATAATTGGGGCAGACAATGAGCAGTTCTTC
CASSIIGADNEQFF
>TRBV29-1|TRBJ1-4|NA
TGCAGCGCCGAGGTGGGGGGGCTAGGGGAAAAACTGTTTTTT
CSAEVGGLGEKLFF
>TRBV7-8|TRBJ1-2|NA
TGTGCCAGCAGCTTAGATCGTATTAACTATGGCTACACCTTC
CASSLDRINYGYTF
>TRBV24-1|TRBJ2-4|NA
TGTGCCACCCCATGCGGGCTATTGGTTTTAAACATTCAGTACTTC
CATPCGLLVLNIQYF
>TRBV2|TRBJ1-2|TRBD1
TGTGCCAGCAGTGGGGCGAGACAGGGGGACGGCTACACCTTC
CASSGARQGDGYTF
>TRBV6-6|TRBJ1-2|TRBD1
TGTGCCAGCAGTTACAGACAGGGGGATGGCTACACCTTC
CASSYRQGDGYTF
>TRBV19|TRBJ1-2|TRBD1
TGTGCCAGTAGTATCCGACAGGGGGCTGGCTACACCTTC
CASSIRQGAGYTF
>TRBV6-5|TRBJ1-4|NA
TGTGCCAGCAGTCGGACAGCCAACTCTAATGAAAAACTGTTTTTT
CASSRTANSNEKLFF
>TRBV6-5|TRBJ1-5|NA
TGTGCCACACAACCGTTCAATCAGCCCCAGCATTTT
CATQPFNQPQHF
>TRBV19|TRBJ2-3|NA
TGTGCCAGTAGTTCGTCGGCGGGGACAGATACGCAGTATTTT
CASSSSAGTDTQYF
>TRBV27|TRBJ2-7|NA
TGTGCCAGCAAGGGGATAACCTTCGGCGAGCAGTACTTC
CASKGITFGEQYF
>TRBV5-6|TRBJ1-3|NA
TGTGCCAGCAGCTTGTTGGGGAGTGGTACTGGAAACACCATATATTTT
CASSLLGSGTGNTIYF
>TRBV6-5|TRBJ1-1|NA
TGTGCCAGCAGTTACGGGGGGGCTGAAGCTTTCTTT
CASSYGGAEAFF
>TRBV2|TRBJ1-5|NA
TGTGCCAGCAGTGGGGAGGGAGGAGACTTCAATCAGCCCCAGCATTTT
CASSGEGGDFNQPQHF
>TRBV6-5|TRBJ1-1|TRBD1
TGTGCCAGCAGTAAGGACAGGGGGTCAACTGAAGCTTTCTTT
CASSKDRGSTEAFF